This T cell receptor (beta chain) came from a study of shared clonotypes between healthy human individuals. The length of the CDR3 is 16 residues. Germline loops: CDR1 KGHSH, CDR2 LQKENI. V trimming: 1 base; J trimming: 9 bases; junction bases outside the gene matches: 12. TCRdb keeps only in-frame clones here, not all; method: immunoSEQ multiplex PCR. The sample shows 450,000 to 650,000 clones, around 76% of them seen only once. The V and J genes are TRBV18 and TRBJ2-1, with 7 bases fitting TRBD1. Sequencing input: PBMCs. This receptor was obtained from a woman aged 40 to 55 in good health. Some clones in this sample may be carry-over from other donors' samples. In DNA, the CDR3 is TGTGCCAGCTCACCACTGGCAGGGGGTATCGGTGGTGAGCAGTTCTTC. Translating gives CASSPLAGGIGGEQFF.